These 27 T cell receptor beta chains were all obtained from the same sample, sequenced in a study of cytomegalovirus exposure and HLA in healthy donors. In the PCR, 60 Vbeta and 13 Jbeta primers were used. Libraries were prepared by immunoSEQ multiplex PCR; TCRdb keeps only in-frame clonotypes and omits some of them. The repertoire includes almost 85,000 clones, around 80% of them detected once, and nearly 2.5% sits in the top ten. Specimen: PBMCs. Receptors originate from a male donor in good health and CMV-seropositive.

This clone is a singleton in its sample. The chain links TRBV9 to TRBJ2-3, with 9 bases identical to TRBD1. The CDR3 totals 17 residues. The ends lost 5 bases at V and 6 bases at J; junction bases unmatched: 16. CDR1 and CDR2 from the germline V gene are SGDLS and YYNGEE. DNA of the CDR3: TGTGCCAGCAGTCGTAATACAGGGGGCTCCGGCAAGGATACGCAGTATTTT. This sequence encodes CASSRNTGGSGKDTQYF.

The V call is TRBV7-9, the J call TRBJ1-2; TRBD1 aligns across 8 bases. Germline lookup yields CDR1 SEHNR and CDR2 FQNEAQ (reference sequence). With V trimmed by 4 bases and J by 5 bases, 9 bases remained unmatched. The CDR3 spans 15 residues. CDR3 amino acids: CASSSLAGGKYGYTF. CDR3 DNA sequence: TGTGCCAGCAGCTCCCTGGCAGGGGGCAAATATGGCTACACCTTC.

The table lists this clone with many counts. This rearrangement joins TRBV28 to TRBJ1-1, with 8 bases that match TRBD1. Trimming removed 5 bases from V and 3 bases from J; junction bases left unmatched: 8. The CDR3 sequence is 15 residues long. Germline values: CDR1 MDHEN, CDR2 SYDVKM. The CDR3 is CASSPGGGGHTEAFF. The DNA for the CDR3 is TGTGCCAGCAGTCCAGGGGGCGGCGGGCACACTGAAGCTTTCTTT.

V is TRBV5-6 and J is TRBJ2-3, with 10 bases lining up with TRBD2. This CDR3 is built from 16 residues. V trimming: 0 bases; J trimming: 0 bases; junction bases outside the gene matches: 1. CDR1 is SGHDT and CDR2 is YYEEEE in the germline V gene. The CDR3 spells CASSLELAGSTDTQYF. The CDR3, as DNA: TGTGCCAGCAGCTTGGAACTAGCGGGAAGCACAGATACGCAGTATTTT.

This chain links TRBV29-1 with TRBJ1-2; the D is unclear. The CDR3 has 12 amino acids. The V gene's germline CDR1 is SQVTM and CDR2 ANQGSEA. V gave up 2 bases and J gave up 7 bases, with 11 bases separating them. The CDR3: CSVERGVSGYTF. The CDR3 DNA sequence: TGCAGCGTTGAACGGGGAGTTAGTGGCTACACCTTC.

The gene calls are TRBV4-3 and TRBJ2-3; the match to TRBD2 covers 7 bases. The germline V gene encodes CDR1 LGHNA and CDR2 YSLEER. Trimming removed 2 bases from V and 3 bases from J; junction bases left unmatched: 5. This CDR3 contains 15 residues. The CDR3 sequence is CASSQTGGRTDTQYF. CDR3 DNA sequence: TGCGCCAGCAGCCAAACGGGAGGACGTACAGATACGCAGTATTTT.

This clone was detected a few times. V and J are TRBV25-1 and TRBJ1-3; D not certain. V was shortened by 5 bases and J by 0 bases, with 5 bases between the two germline ends. The CDR3 length is 13 residues. CDR1 and CDR2 (germline): MGHDK, SYGVNS. CDR3 nucleotides: TGTGCCAGCAGTCGGGGCTCTGGAAACACCATATATTTT. Its protein is CASSRGSGNTIYF.

The V and J genes are TRBV7-2 and TRBJ2-3, with D perhaps matching TRBD1 (5 bases). V lost 2 bases and J lost 0, with 15 bases in between. The CDR3 extends over 17 amino acids. From germline, CDR1 is SGHTA and CDR2 FQGNSA. The CDR3: CASSLIGAIKSTDTQYF. The DNA for the CDR3 is TGTGCCAGCAGCTTAATAGGGGCCATTAAAAGCACAGATACGCAGTATTTT.

The chain is built from TRBV12-5 and TRBJ2-1; 8 bases line up with TRBD2. The J segment lost 8 bases and the V segment lost 3 bases, leaving 6 bases of the junction unmatched. This CDR3 has 14 residues. CDR1 and CDR2 (germline): LGHNT, FRNRAP. In DNA, the CDR3 is TGTGCTAGTGGTTTCTATAGCGGGATCGATGAGCAGTTCTTC. This encodes CASGFYSGIDEQFF.

This clone was observed a handful of times. This sequence joins TRBV6-6 and TRBJ2-2; the match to TRBD2 covers 13 bases. Germline CDR1 reads MNHNY; CDR2 reads SVGAGI (reference sequence). V shed 7 bases, J shed 7 bases, and the junction held 6 bases outside the gene matches. CDR3 length: 15 residues. The chain's CDR3 is CASTSLAGGIGELFF. The CDR3 DNA follows: TGTGCCAGCACCTCACTAGCGGGAGGGATCGGGGAGCTGTTTTTT.

The chain recombines TRBV13 with TRBJ2-4; 9 bases map to TRBD1. The germline V gene encodes CDR1 PRHDT and CDR2 FYEKMQ (reference sequence). This CDR3 spans 19 amino acids. V dropped 5 bases and J dropped 0; count of bases not matched to a gene: 14. The CDR3 DNA is TGTGCCAGCAGCCATACCCCGAACAGGGGGCGAATAGCCAAAAACATTCAGTACTTC. As protein: CASSHTPNRGRIAKNIQYF.

This chain links TRBV5-5 with TRBJ2-7, with 7 bases identical to TRBD1. V lost 5 bases and J lost 0; bases outside the gene matches: 5. This CDR3 has 14 amino acids. Germline values: CDR1 SGHKS, CDR2 YYEKEE (reference sequence). The CDR3 nucleotides read TGTGCCAGCAGTTCCGGGACAGCCTCCTACGAGCAGTACTTC. The encoded protein is CASSSGTASYEQYF.

The chain uses TRBV5-4 and TRBJ1-1, with D perhaps TRBD1 (5 bases). CDR3 length: 14 residues. V was pared by 5 bases and J by 1 base, with 12 bases between. Germline CDR1 reads SGHNT; CDR2 reads YYREEE (reference sequence). The CDR3: CASSPIQENTEAFF. The CDR3 bases are TGTGCCAGCAGTCCAATACAGGAGAACACTGAAGCTTTCTTT.

The J gene is TRBJ2-3, the V gene TRBV27; D may be TRBD2 (6 bases). Germline CDR1 is MNHEY and CDR2 is SMNVEV (reference sequence). V lost 5 bases to trimming and J lost 2 bases, with 20 bases between them. There are 17 residues in the CDR3. DNA of the CDR3: TGTGCCAGCAGTCCCCAAGGGCGGGAACTACACACAGATACGCAGTATTTT. Protein product: CASSPQGRELHTDTQYF.

The CDR3 loop is CASSTAGGYEQYF. In DNA, the CDR3 is TGTGCCAGCTCGACCGCCGGGGGCTACGAGCAGTACTTC. The chain employs TRBV27 and TRBJ2-7; TRBD2 might be the D (6 bases). V dropped 8 bases and J dropped 3 bases, with 14 bases sitting between them. This CDR3 region has 13 residues. The V gene's germline CDR1 is MNHEY and CDR2 SMNVEV (reference sequence).

The chain is built from TRBV11-2 and TRBJ2-4, with 8 bases that match TRBD1. CDR3 length equals 17 residues. Germline-derived CDR1 and CDR2 are SGHAT and FQNNGV. Trimming at V came to 5 bases and at J to 0 bases, leaving 9 bases not matched to a gene. Here the CDR3 reads CASSLLGQGLAKNIQYF. CDR3 coding DNA: TGTGCCAGCAGCCTCCTCGGACAGGGACTAGCCAAAAACATTCAGTACTTC. The variable domain in full, with the rest retrieved from reference TRBV11-2 and TRBJ2-4, is EAGVAQSPRYKIIEKRQSVAFWCNPISGHATLYWYQQILGQGPKLLIQFQNNGVVDDSQLPKDRFSAERLKGVDSTLKIQPAKLEDSAVYLCASSLLGQGLAKNIQYFGAGTRLSVL.

V and J are TRBV14 and TRBJ1-1; D remains unclear. The CDR3 length is 13 residues. The germline CDR1 and CDR2 sequences are SGHDN and FVKESK. Trimming took 0 bases from V and 3 from J, leaving 5 bases between them. CDR3 DNA sequence: TGTGCCAGCAGCCAAGATCTAGACACTGAAGCTTTCTTT. Amino acids: CASSQDLDTEAFF. The complete variable domain, with remaining parts taken from reference TRBV14 and TRBJ1-1, reads EAGVTQFPSHSVIEKGQTVTLRCDPISGHDNLYWYRRVMGKEIKFLLHFVKESKQDESGMPNNRFLAERTGGTYSTLKVQPAELEDSGVYFCASSQDLDTEAFFGQGTRLTVV.

This chain links TRBV7-2 with TRBJ1-2, with a tentative D call TRBD1 (6 bases). The CDR3 has 15 amino acids. The V end was cut by 0 bases, the J end by 2 bases, with 10 bases between. The germline V gene has CDR1 SGHTA and CDR2 FQGNSA. In DNA, the CDR3 is TGTGCCAGCAGCTTAGCGGGACACCCGAACTATGGCTACACCTTC. As protein: CASSLAGHPNYGYTF.

The chain recombines TRBV27 with TRBJ1-1, with 8 bases matching TRBD1. The germline CDR1 and CDR2 sequences are MNHEY and SMNVEV (reference sequence). The CDR3 is 14 amino acids. The ends lost 5 bases at V and 1 base at J; junction bases unmatched: 3. The CDR3 region is CASSLGQGNTEAFF. DNA of the CDR3: TGTGCCAGCAGTCTAGGACAGGGGAACACTGAAGCTTTCTTT.

V and J are TRBV5-1 and TRBJ2-5, with 9 positions matching TRBD1. Germline V CDR1 and CDR2: SGHRS, YFSETQ. The ends lost 0 bases at V and 3 bases at J; junction bases unmatched: 3. The CDR3 is made up of 15 amino acids. CDR3 protein: CASSLGTGGKETQYF. CDR3 bases: TGCGCCAGCAGCTTGGGTACAGGGGGCAAAGAGACCCAGTACTTC.

V and J are TRBV28 and TRBJ2-7; no definite D call. CDR3 length equals 12 residues. CDR1 MDHEN and CDR2 SYDVKM come from the germline V gene. Trimming cost V 2 bases and J 6 bases, with 8 bases left between them. In nucleotides, the CDR3 is TGTGCCAGCAGTTTAGAACTTTTCGAGCAGTACTTC. It codes for CASSLELFEQYF.

The chain employs TRBV5-4 and TRBJ2-7, with TRBD2 matching over 8 bases. Germline CDR1 SGHNT, CDR2 YYREEE (reference sequence). The CDR3 runs 13 residues. Trimming at V came to 7 bases and at J to 3 bases, leaving 6 bases not matched to a gene. The CDR3 loop reads CASGLAGLYEQYF. The CDR3 nucleotides are TGTGCCAGCGGGCTAGCGGGTCTCTACGAGCAGTACTTC.

V and J are TRBV9 and TRBJ1-1; 8 bases fit TRBD1. The J segment lost 11 bases and the V segment lost 3 bases, leaving 18 bases of the junction unmatched. Germline CDR1 is SGDLS and CDR2 is YYNGEE. There are 16 residues in the CDR3. CDR3 bases: TGTGCCAGCAGCGCCGACCCCGGGACAGGAGGACAGCGCGCTTTCTTT. Amino acids: CASSADPGTGGQRAFF.

The chain uses TRBV5-1 and TRBJ2-5; 8 nucleotides line up with TRBD1. CDR1 is SGHRS and CDR2 is YFSETQ in the germline V gene. V lost 2 bases, J lost 2 bases, and 11 bases stayed unmatched. This CDR3 comprises 17 residues. The CDR3 nucleotides are TGCGCCAGCAGCTTCGCCCAGACAGGGGTTATTCAAGAGACCCAGTACTTC. Translating it yields CASSFAQTGVIQETQYF.

The J gene is TRBJ2-1, the V gene TRBV2; weak D call: TRBD2 (6 bases). Germline loops: CDR1 SNHLY, CDR2 FYNNEI. V dropped 4 bases and J dropped 8 bases, with 21 bases sitting between them. The length of the CDR3 is 16 residues. Here the CDR3 reads CASSGRAGSWVDEQFF. As DNA, the CDR3 is TGTGCCAGCAGTGGTCGAGCCGGGAGTTGGGTAGATGAGCAGTTCTTC.

The V and J genes are TRBV5-1 and TRBJ1-1; 9 bases map to TRBD1. CDR1 SGHRS and CDR2 YFSETQ come from the germline V gene. There are 15 residues in the CDR3. Trimming removed 4 bases from V and 3 bases from J; junction bases left unmatched: 7. The CDR3 loop is CASSGTGLDYTEAFF. DNA for the CDR3: TGCGCCAGCAGCGGGACAGGGTTGGATTACACTGAAGCTTTCTTT.

The rearrangement uses TRBV6-4 and TRBJ2-1; no definite D call. The CDR3 contains 13 residues. Germline V gene data show CDR1 as MRHNA and CDR2 as SNTAGT. With 0 bases removed from V and 6 bases from J, the gap between germline ends came to 6 bases. CDR3 in amino acids: CASSDSPVNEQFF. CDR3 DNA sequence: TGTGCCAGCAGTGACTCTCCGGTCAATGAGCAGTTCTTC.